The source of this TCR beta chain is a study of CD8 T cells in ankylosing spondylitis. The CDR3 totals 15 residues. V lost 6 bases, J lost 9 bases, and 7 bases stayed unmatched. Germline V lookup: CDR1 MDHEN, CDR2 SYDVKM. This clonotype was picked up a small number of times. Its antigen is undetermined. TCRdb called the 5' RACE reads again in MiXCR, with one record for every CDR3 protein. The sample carries under 150,000 distinct CDR3 sequences, 17% recorded once. Study-wide findings and caveats: Certain motif variants had earlier been reported in reactive arthritis synovial fluid and blood. In ankylosing spondylitis patients, matched synovial fluid reportedly showed significant enrichment of disease-linked clones. Within ankylosing spondylitis blood, a TCR beta motif made up of seven to nine highly homologous variants appeared to be characteristic.

The receptor's source is a male donor with ankylosing spondylitis. The genes are TRBV28 and TRBJ1-6; 11 bases line up with TRBD1. Sequencing was carried out using blood, either unsorted or a sorted T cell fraction (not recorded which). CDR3 region: CASRTGTGGSSPLHF. The CDR3 coding sequence is TGTGCCAGCAGGACCGGGACAGGGGGAAGTTCACCCCTCCACTTT.